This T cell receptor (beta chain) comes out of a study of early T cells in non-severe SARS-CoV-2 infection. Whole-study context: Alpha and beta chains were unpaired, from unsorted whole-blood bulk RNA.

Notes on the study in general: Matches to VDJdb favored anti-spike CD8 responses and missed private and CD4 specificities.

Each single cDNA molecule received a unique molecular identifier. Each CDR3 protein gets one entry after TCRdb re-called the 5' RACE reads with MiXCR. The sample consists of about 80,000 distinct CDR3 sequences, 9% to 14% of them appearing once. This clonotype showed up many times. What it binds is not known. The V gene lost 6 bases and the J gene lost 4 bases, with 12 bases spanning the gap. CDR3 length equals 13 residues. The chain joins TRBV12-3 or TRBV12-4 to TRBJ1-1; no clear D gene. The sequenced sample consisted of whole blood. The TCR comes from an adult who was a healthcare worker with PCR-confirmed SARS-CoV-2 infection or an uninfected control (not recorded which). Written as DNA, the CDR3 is TGTGCCAGCAGGAACGTTCTCACCACTGAAGCTTTCTTT. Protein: CASRNVLTTEAFF.